These 19 T cell receptor beta chains came from one sample sequenced in a study of spatial heterogeneity in lung cancer (dated by TCRdb to between 2018 and 2021). What the authors observed across the whole study: The tumor nonsynonymous mutation count correlated with the number of expanded intratumoral alpha and beta TCRs.

The time point label on this specimen signifies: sample taken at primary tumor resection. The library was made by 5' RACE. Sequencing was performed on a NextSeq 500. TCRdb trimmed public reads at Q25 via fastp, called clones via MiXCR and kept in-frame beta chains. Every distinct CDR3 protein forms one entry, paired with its most common genes and DNA. The sample yields 15,000 to 20,000 distinct CDR3 sequences; 5.8% were counted once. The ten top clones hold 10% of the sample. These TCRs' antigens remain unknown. The material was lung tumor tissue, obtained at surgery. The receptors were gathered from a female donor with early-stage non-small cell lung cancer.

This clonotype was observed many times. This beta chain is an unintended read in a library built for alpha chains; its size means little. The V and J genes are TRBV20-1 and TRBJ2-7, with 12 bases lining up with TRBD1. The CDR3 is made up of 12 amino acids. Germline CDR1 DFQATT, CDR2 SNEGSKA (reference sequence). CDR3 coding DNA: TGCAGCCGGGGACAGGGGGCGGGGGAGCAGTACTTC. Translating gives CSRGQGAGEQYF.

This clonotype was seen ten or more times. This beta chain is off target for a library built for alpha chains, so its abundance means little. The V call is TRBV12-3 or TRBV12-4, the J call TRBJ2-7, with TRBD2 identical over 7 bases. CDR3 size: 15 residues. J gave up 3 bases and V 1 base, and 6 bases lay outside the gene matches. CDR3 region: CASSLDGGRGYEQYF. DNA for the CDR3: TGTGCCAGCAGTTTAGATGGTGGGAGGGGCTACGAGCAGTACTTC.

This clonotype was detected many times. For a library built for alpha chains, this beta chain is a stray read; little rests on its size. The chain combines TRBV14 with TRBJ2-1; a possible D gene is TRBD2 (6 bases). V was trimmed by 4 bases and J by 6 bases, leaving 10 bases between them. This CDR3 has 13 residues. Germline loops: CDR1 SGHDN, CDR2 FVKESK. CDR3 loop: CASSPGTLNEQFF. The CDR3 DNA follows: TGTGCCAGCAGCCCAGGGACTCTCAATGAGCAGTTCTTC.

This clonotype has ten or more counts. A library made for alpha chains picked up this beta chain off target, so its size means little. The CDR3 nucleotides are TGTGCCAGCCGCAAGTTTTCCGCGTATAGGACAGATACGCAGTATTTT. Protein product: CASRKFSAYRTDTQYF. The chain carries TRBV2 and TRBJ2-3; no firm D call. CDR3 length: 16 amino acids. V was trimmed by 8 bases and J by 3 bases, leaving 21 bases between them. Per the germline V gene, CDR1 is SNHLY and CDR2 is FYNNEI. The full variable domain, its missing parts supplied by reference TRBV2 and TRBJ2-3, is EPEVTQTPSHQVTQMGQEVILRCVPISNHLYFYWYRQILGQKVEFLVSFYNNEISEKSEIFDDQFSVERPDGSNFTLKIRSTKLEDSAMYFCASRKFSAYRTDTQYFGPGTRLTVL.

The table lists this clonotype with many counts. This beta chain is an off-target read within a library intended for alpha chains, so its frequency means little. The chain employs TRBV10-1 and TRBJ1-1; D ambiguous. With 6 bases removed from V and 7 bases from J, the gap between germline ends came to 15 bases. This CDR3 contains 13 residues. Germline values: CDR1 WNHNN, CDR2 SYGVQD (reference sequence). CDR3 amino acids: CASSPGPGGEAFF. The CDR3 bases are TGCGCCAGCAGCCCCGGGCCGGGTGGTGAAGCTTTCTTT.

This clonotype is deemed medium-sized (0.01 to 0.1%). Being off target in a library aimed at alpha chains, this beta chain has a size of little meaning. The V gene is TRBV10-3, the J gene TRBJ2-1, with a tentative D call TRBD1 (5 bases). V was cut by 3 bases and J by 3 bases, with 9 bases left in between. The CDR3 covers 14 residues. Germline values: CDR1 ENHRY, CDR2 SYGVKD. The DNA for the CDR3 is TGTGCCATCAGTGAACGACAGAACTACAATGAGCAGTTCTTC. Protein sequence: CAISERQNYNEQFF.

Many counts were recorded for this clonotype. The size of this beta chain means little, since it is a stray read in a library made for alpha chains. The J gene is TRBJ1-1, the V gene TRBV5-1; 7 bases line up with TRBD1. Germline V gives CDR1 SGHRS, CDR2 YFSETQ. Trimming cost V 0 bases and J 7 bases; bases outside gene matches: 12. This CDR3 is built from 16 residues. CDR3: CASSLALTGARGEAFF. CDR3 DNA: TGCGCCAGCAGCTTGGCCCTTACAGGGGCCAGGGGTGAAGCTTTCTTT.

Of note for this clonotype: Within a library made for alpha chains, this beta chain is off target, and its count is uninformative. This sequence joins TRBV10-3 and TRBJ1-2, with D maybe TRBD1 (5 bases). With 3 bases removed from V and 3 bases from J, the gap between germline ends came to 14 bases. CDR1 and CDR2 (germline): ENHRY, SYGVKD. The CDR3 has 15 residues. This CDR3 reads CAISDSRGAYYGYTF. For the CDR3, the DNA is TGTGCCATCAGTGACTCGAGGGGAGCTTACTATGGCTACACCTTC.

This clonotype came up many times. This beta chain is an unintended read in a library built for alpha chains; its size means little. The gene calls are TRBV28 and TRBJ2-1; D is undetermined. Germline assignment: CDR1 MDHEN and CDR2 SYDVKM. V lost 4 bases to trimming and J lost 0 bases, with 7 bases between them. This CDR3 contains 14 residues. Here the CDR3 reads CASSSGVSYNEQFF. CDR3 DNA sequence: TGTGCCAGCAGTTCTGGGGTCTCCTACAATGAGCAGTTCTTC.

This clonotype rates as medium-sized. This beta chain is an off-target read within a library intended for alpha chains, so its frequency means little. J is TRBJ1-2 and V is TRBV7-8; a weak D match, TRBD1 (6 bases). Germline V gives CDR1 SGHVS, CDR2 FQNEAQ. This CDR3 spans 12 amino acids. V lost 5 bases and J 8 bases, leaving 12 bases between the germline ends. CDR3 in DNA: TGTGCCAGCAGCCCCGGACAGAGAGGCTACACCTTC. As protein: CASSPGQRGYTF.

This clonotype was observed at least ten times. This beta chain lies outside the target of a library built for alpha chains; its clone size means little. The rearrangement joins TRBV28 to TRBJ1-5; D unclear. The germline CDR1 and CDR2 sequences are MDHEN and SYDVKM. The V and J ends lost 5 bases and 1 base respectively, with 15 bases between them. This CDR3 comprises 16 residues. CDR3 sequence (DNA): TGTGCCAGCAGTCCGGGAGCGACGAACAGCAATCAGCCCCAGCATTTT. Its protein is CASSPGATNSNQPQHF.

This clonotype was found many times. This beta chain represents an off-target read in a library built for alpha chains; its size is of limited meaning. The chain joins TRBV7-9 to TRBJ2-7; D gene uncertain. Germline V gives CDR1 SEHNR, CDR2 FQNEAQ (reference sequence). CDR3 length: 14 residues. V lost 4 bases and J 0 bases, leaving 10 bases between the germline ends. The chain's CDR3 is CASSSSGYSYEQYF. DNA of the CDR3: TGTGCCAGCAGCTCCTCCGGCTACTCCTACGAGCAGTACTTC.

This clonotype was seen many times. A library made for alpha chains picked up this beta chain off target, so its size means little. The rearrangement uses TRBV28 and TRBJ2-1; 12 bases agree with TRBD1. Losses at the gene ends were 7 bases for V and 7 bases for J; bases not matched to a gene: 8. The length of the CDR3 is 15 residues. The germline CDR1 and CDR2 sequences are MDHEN and SYDVKM. CDR3: CASTSRGQGANEQFF. The CDR3 coding sequence is TGTGCCAGCACCTCTCGGGGACAGGGGGCGAATGAGCAGTTCTTC.

This clonotype was found many times. Since the library was made to target alpha chains, this beta chain is a stray read and its abundance is not meaningful. The chain carries TRBV20-1 and TRBJ2-1; TRBD2 agrees at 9 bases. The germline gives CDR1 DFQATT, CDR2 SNEGSKA (reference sequence). CDR3 length: 16 residues. The J segment lost 12 bases and the V segment lost 3 bases, leaving 18 bases of the junction unmatched. CDR3 protein: CSARPPGGSGSIGQFF. Written as DNA, the CDR3 is TGCAGTGCTAGGCCCCCCGGGGGTAGCGGGAGCATCGGGCAGTTCTTC.

This clonotype appeared many times. A library made for alpha chains picked up this beta chain off target, so its size means little. The chain has TRBV11-1 and TRBJ2-3, with 10 positions matching TRBD2. The CDR3 sequence is 14 residues long. CDR1 is SGHAT, CDR2 FQDESV, per germline (reference sequence). V shed 5 bases, J shed 9 bases, and the junction held 8 bases outside the gene matches. CDR3 protein: CASSPVTSGLTQYF. The CDR3 DNA is TGTGCCAGCAGCCCAGTGACTAGCGGGTTGACGCAGTATTTT.

Of note for this clonotype: This beta chain lies outside the target of a library built for alpha chains; its clone size means little. The chain employs TRBV5-6 and TRBJ2-5, with TRBD2 identical over 7 bases. Germline trimming cut 5 bases from V and 5 bases from J; bases unmatched to any gene: 3. There are 12 residues in the CDR3. In germline, CDR1 is SGHDT, CDR2 YYEEEE. The CDR3 DNA sequence: TGTGCCAGCAGATGGGGGGGTGAGACCCAGTACTTC. Protein sequence: CASRWGGETQYF.

This clonotype was seen more than once but under ten times. This beta chain appears as a stray read in a library generated for alpha chains; its size is not informative. The rearrangement uses TRBV20-1 and TRBJ2-1; 8 bases agree with TRBD2. In germline, CDR1 is DFQATT, CDR2 SNEGSKA (reference sequence). The ends lost 4 bases at V and 5 bases at J; junction bases unmatched: 10. The CDR3 is 15 residues long. CDR3 sequence (DNA): TGCAGTGCTAAGACCGGGACTAGTCGCGACAATGAGCAGTTCTTC. It yields the protein CSAKTGTSRDNEQFF.

This clonotype was detected ten times or more. The size of this beta chain means little, since it is a stray read in a library made for alpha chains. This sequence joins TRBV4-2 and TRBJ1-6; D might be TRBD1 (5 bases). The CDR3 has 18 residues. Trimming took off 3 bases at V and 7 bases at J, with 22 bases between the two ends. Germline-derived CDR1 and CDR2 are LGHNA and YNFKEQ. CDR3 nucleotides: TGTGCCAGCAGCCAGGAGACCTACAGGAAGGGCCTAAATTCACCCCTCCACTTT. This encodes CASSQETYRKGLNSPLHF.

This clonotype has at least ten counts. Being off target in a library aimed at alpha chains, this beta chain has a size of little meaning. This chain connects TRBV29-1 to TRBJ2-1; 12 nucleotides match TRBD2. Germline trimming cut 5 bases from V and 2 bases from J; bases unmatched to any gene: 4. This CDR3 spans 15 amino acids. Looked up from germline, CDR1 is SQVTM and CDR2 is ANQGSEA. The CDR3 here is CSVSWTSGAYNEQFF. CDR3 in DNA: TGCAGCGTTTCTTGGACTAGCGGGGCCTACAATGAGCAGTTCTTC.